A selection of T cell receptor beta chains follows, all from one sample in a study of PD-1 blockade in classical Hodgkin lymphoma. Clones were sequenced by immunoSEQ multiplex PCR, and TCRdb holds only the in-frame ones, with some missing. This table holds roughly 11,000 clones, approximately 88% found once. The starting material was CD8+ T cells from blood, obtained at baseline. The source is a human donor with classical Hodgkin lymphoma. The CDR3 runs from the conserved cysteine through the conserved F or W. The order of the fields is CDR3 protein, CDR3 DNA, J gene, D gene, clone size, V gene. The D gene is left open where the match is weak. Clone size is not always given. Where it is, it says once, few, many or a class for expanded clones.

cdr3_aa: CASSLDGQPQHF; cdr3_nt: TGTGCCAGCAGCTTAGATGGTCAGCCCCAGCATTTT; j_call: TRBJ1-5; d_call: NA; clone_size: few; v_call: TRBV7-9
cdr3_aa: CASSFSTSGLTDTQYF; cdr3_nt: TGTGCCAGCAGCTTTTCTACTAGCGGGCTCACAGATACGCAGTATTTT; j_call: TRBJ2-3; d_call: TRBD2; clone_size: NA; v_call: TRBV5-6
cdr3_aa: CASSIELPGTGGSYEQYF; cdr3_nt: TGTGCCAGTAGTATCGAACTACCTGGGACAGGAGGATCTTACGAGCAGTACTTC; j_call: TRBJ2-7; d_call: TRBD1; clone_size: NA; v_call: TRBV19
cdr3_aa: CASSSGLAGNYEQYF; cdr3_nt: TGTGCCAGCAGCTCGGGACTAGCGGGAAACTACGAGCAGTACTTC; j_call: TRBJ2-7; d_call: TRBD2; clone_size: NA; v_call: TRBV5-4
cdr3_aa: CASSIAVWGSTEAFF; cdr3_nt: TGTGCCAGCAGTATCGCCGTGTGGGGGAGCACTGAAGCTTTCTTT; j_call: TRBJ1-1; d_call: NA; clone_size: NA; v_call: TRBV28
cdr3_aa: CASSLGQRTDTQYF; cdr3_nt: TGTGCCAGCAGCCTAGGACAGCGCACAGATACGCAGTATTTT; j_call: TRBJ2-3; d_call: NA; clone_size: NA; v_call: TRBV16
cdr3_aa: CASAMGLGEQFF; cdr3_nt: TGTGCCAGTGCTATGGGACTGGGTGAGCAGTTCTTC; j_call: TRBJ2-1; d_call: NA; clone_size: once; v_call: TRBV19
cdr3_aa: CASSYETGAYEQYF; cdr3_nt: TGTGCCAGCAGTTACGAAACGGGGGCCTACGAGCAGTACTTC; j_call: TRBJ2-7; d_call: NA; clone_size: once; v_call: TRBV6-5
cdr3_aa: CASSIDRIGWDIQYF; cdr3_nt: TGTGCCAGTAGTATAGATCGGATAGGGTGGGACATTCAGTACTTC; j_call: TRBJ2-4; d_call: NA; clone_size: NA; v_call: TRBV19
cdr3_aa: CASSPNSYEQYF; cdr3_nt: TGTGCCAGCAGCCCGAACTCCTACGAGCAGTACTTC; j_call: TRBJ2-7; d_call: NA; clone_size: few; v_call: TRBV7-6
cdr3_aa: CASSLASGFMNTEAFF; cdr3_nt: TGTGCCAGCAGCTTAGCTTCAGGGTTCATGAACACTGAAGCTTTCTTT; j_call: TRBJ1-1; d_call: NA; clone_size: NA; v_call: TRBV7-2
cdr3_aa: CASSSGLAGGNNEQFF; cdr3_nt: TGCGCCAGCAGCTCCGGACTAGCGGGAGGGAATAATGAGCAGTTCTTC; j_call: TRBJ2-1; d_call: TRBD2; clone_size: few; v_call: TRBV5-1
cdr3_aa: CASSESGGSPYNEQFF; cdr3_nt: TGTGCCAGCAGTGAATCGGGCGGGAGCCCCTACAATGAGCAGTTCTTC; j_call: TRBJ2-1; d_call: TRBD2; clone_size: NA; v_call: TRBV25-1
cdr3_aa: CASSNLGKGGTEAFF; cdr3_nt: TGTGCCAGCAGCAACCTCGGGAAGGGGGGGACTGAAGCTTTCTTT; j_call: TRBJ1-1; d_call: NA; clone_size: once; v_call: TRBV13
cdr3_aa: CSVTEGGTAGGYTF; cdr3_nt: TGCAGCGTTACGGAGGGGGGGACCGCGGGCGGCTACACCTTC; j_call: TRBJ1-2; d_call: NA; clone_size: NA; v_call: TRBV29-1
cdr3_aa: CASSLSGKQYF; cdr3_nt: TGTGCCAGCAGTCTTTCAGGGAAGCAGTACTTC; j_call: TRBJ2-7; d_call: NA; clone_size: NA; v_call: TRBV28
cdr3_aa: CASSIVGNSGNTIYF; cdr3_nt: TGTGCCAGTAGTATAGTCGGCAACTCTGGAAACACCATATATTTT; j_call: TRBJ1-3; d_call: NA; clone_size: NA; v_call: TRBV19
cdr3_aa: CASSLGSSMNTEAFF; cdr3_nt: TGTGCCAGCAGCTTAGGCAGCTCCATGAACACTGAAGCTTTCTTT; j_call: TRBJ1-1; d_call: NA; clone_size: NA; v_call: TRBV13
cdr3_aa: CASPLGGNRTDTQYF; cdr3_nt: TGTGCCAGCCCCTTGGGGGGTAACCGCACAGATACGCAGTATTTT; j_call: TRBJ2-3; d_call: NA; clone_size: NA; v_call: TRBV6-5
cdr3_aa: CASSQDTGTYDEKLFF; cdr3_nt: TGCGCCAGCAGCCAGGATACCGGGACATACGATGAAAAACTGTTTTTT; j_call: TRBJ1-4; d_call: NA; clone_size: few; v_call: TRBV4-1
cdr3_aa: CASSSGTGHEQYF; cdr3_nt: TGTGCCAGCAGTTCCGGGACAGGGCACGAGCAGTACTTC; j_call: TRBJ2-7; d_call: TRBD1; clone_size: NA; v_call: TRBV27
cdr3_aa: CASSSGFLDRGLNEKLFF; cdr3_nt: TGTGCCAGCAGCTCGGGCTTTCTCGACAGGGGCCTTAATGAAAAACTGTTTTTT; j_call: TRBJ1-4; d_call: TRBD1; clone_size: NA; v_call: TRBV7-9
cdr3_aa: CASSGKGNHQPQHF; cdr3_nt: TGTGCCAGCAGTGGGAAGGGCAACCATCAGCCCCAGCATTTT; j_call: TRBJ1-5; d_call: NA; clone_size: NA; v_call: TRBV2
cdr3_aa: CASSLRGQGYGYTF; cdr3_nt: TGTGCCAGCAGCTTAAGGGGACAGGGCTATGGCTACACCTTC; j_call: TRBJ1-2; d_call: TRBD1; clone_size: NA; v_call: TRBV5-4
cdr3_aa: CASSEALGKGENTIYF; cdr3_nt: TGTGCCAGCAGTGAAGCTCTGGGAAAGGGGGAGAACACCATATATTTT; j_call: TRBJ1-3; d_call: NA; clone_size: NA; v_call: TRBV6-1